This T cell receptor (beta chain) was sequenced for a study of OX40 agonist ivuxolimab in advanced cancers. At the level of the study: Partial responses were observed in three patients, of whom one had hepatocellular carcinoma and two had cutaneous melanoma.

Whole-study results and caveats: Both CD4+ and CD8+ T cell populations in blood had undergone clonal expansion by week 6 at 0.1 to 3.0 mg/kg. What antigens the expanded peripheral T cells recognized was never established. Some nonresponders additionally presented with little normalized T-cell clonal expansion.

This clone was observed a single time. Its antigen is as yet unknown. CDR1 and CDR2 from the germline V gene are SGHAT and FQNNGV. With 1 base removed from V and 1 base from J, the gap between germline ends came to 7 bases. CDR3 length: 15 amino acids. Libraries were prepared by immunoSEQ multiplex PCR; TCRdb keeps only in-frame clonotypes and omits some of them. The sample holds about 58,000 clones, about 85% seen once. J is TRBJ2-2 and V is TRBV11-2, with D uncertain. This TCR was sampled from an adult with an advanced solid tumor such as melanoma, head and neck, liver or kidney cancer. The sample here was CD4+ or CD8+ T cells sorted from blood, taken in a trial of the OX40 agonist ivuxolimab. The CDR3 sequence: CASSLVGGNTGELFF. The CDR3 DNA is TGTGCCAGCAGCTTAGTTGGCGGGAACACCGGGGAGCTGTTTTTT.